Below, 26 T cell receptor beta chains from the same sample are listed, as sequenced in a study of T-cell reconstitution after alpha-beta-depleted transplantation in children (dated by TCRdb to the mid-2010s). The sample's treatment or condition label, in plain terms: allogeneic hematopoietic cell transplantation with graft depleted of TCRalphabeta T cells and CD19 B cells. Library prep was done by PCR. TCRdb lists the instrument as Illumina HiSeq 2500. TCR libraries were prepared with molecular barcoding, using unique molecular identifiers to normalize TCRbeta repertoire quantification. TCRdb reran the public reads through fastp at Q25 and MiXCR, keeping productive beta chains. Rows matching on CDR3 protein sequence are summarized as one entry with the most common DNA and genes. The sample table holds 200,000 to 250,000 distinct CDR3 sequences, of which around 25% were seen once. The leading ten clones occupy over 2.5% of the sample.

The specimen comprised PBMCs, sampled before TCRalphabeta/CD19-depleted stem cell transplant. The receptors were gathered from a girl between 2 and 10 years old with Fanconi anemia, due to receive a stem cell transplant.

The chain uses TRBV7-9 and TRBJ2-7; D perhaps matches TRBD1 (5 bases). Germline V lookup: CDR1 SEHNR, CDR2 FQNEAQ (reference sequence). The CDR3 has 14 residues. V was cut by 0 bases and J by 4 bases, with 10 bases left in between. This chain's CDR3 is CASSLADSHYEQYF. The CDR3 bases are TGTGCCAGCAGCTTAGCTGACAGCCATTACGAGCAGTACTTC.

The CDR3 nucleotides are TGCAGTGCTAGAATAGAGGGACGGTACGAGCAGTACTTC. Amino acid sequence: CSARIEGRYEQYF. The chain is built from TRBV20-1 and TRBJ2-7; possibly TRBD1 or TRBD2 for D (5 bases each). The germline CDR1 and CDR2 sequences are DFQATT and SNEGSKA (reference sequence). V shed 2 bases and J shed 4 bases, with 12 bases lying between them. The CDR3 runs 13 residues.

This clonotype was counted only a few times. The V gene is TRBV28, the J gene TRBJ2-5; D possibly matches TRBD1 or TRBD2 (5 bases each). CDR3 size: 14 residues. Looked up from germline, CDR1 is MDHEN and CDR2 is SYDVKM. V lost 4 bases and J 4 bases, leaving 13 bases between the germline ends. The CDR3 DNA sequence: TGTGCCAGCAGTTCCGGGACGATGGGAGAGACCCAGTACTTC. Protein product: CASSSGTMGETQYF.

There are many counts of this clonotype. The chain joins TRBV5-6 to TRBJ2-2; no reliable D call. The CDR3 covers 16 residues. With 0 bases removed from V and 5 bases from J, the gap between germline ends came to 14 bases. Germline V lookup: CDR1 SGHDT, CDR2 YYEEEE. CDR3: CASSLVVGNPTGELFF. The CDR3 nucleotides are TGTGCCAGCAGCTTGGTTGTTGGGAATCCGACCGGGGAGCTGTTTTTT.

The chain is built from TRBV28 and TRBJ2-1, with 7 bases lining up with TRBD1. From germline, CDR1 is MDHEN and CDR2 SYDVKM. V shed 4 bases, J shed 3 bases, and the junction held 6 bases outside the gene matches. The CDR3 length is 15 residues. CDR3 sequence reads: CASSSGTANYNEQFF. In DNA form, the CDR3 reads TGTGCCAGCAGTTCCGGGACAGCCAACTACAATGAGCAGTTCTTC.

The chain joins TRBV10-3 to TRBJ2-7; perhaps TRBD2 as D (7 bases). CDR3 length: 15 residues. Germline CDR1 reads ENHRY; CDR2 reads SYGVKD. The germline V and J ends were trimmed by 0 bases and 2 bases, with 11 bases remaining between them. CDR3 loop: CAISESMGGPYEQYF. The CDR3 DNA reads TGTGCCATCAGTGAGTCGATGGGGGGGCCCTACGAGCAGTACTTC.

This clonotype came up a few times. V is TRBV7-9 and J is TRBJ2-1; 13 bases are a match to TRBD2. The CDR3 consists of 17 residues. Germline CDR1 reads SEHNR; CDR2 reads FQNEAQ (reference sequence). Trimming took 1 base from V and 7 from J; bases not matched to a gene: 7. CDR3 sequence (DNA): TGTGCCAGCAGCTTAGGAGGACTAGCGGGAGATTTGAATGAGCAGTTCTTC. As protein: CASSLGGLAGDLNEQFF.

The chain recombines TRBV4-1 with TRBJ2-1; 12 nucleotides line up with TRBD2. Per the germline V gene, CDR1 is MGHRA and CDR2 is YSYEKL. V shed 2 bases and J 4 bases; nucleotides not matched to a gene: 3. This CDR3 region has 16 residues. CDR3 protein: CASSQSSGGAYNEQFF. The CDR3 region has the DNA TGCGCCAGCAGCCAATCTAGCGGGGGGGCATACAATGAGCAGTTCTTC.

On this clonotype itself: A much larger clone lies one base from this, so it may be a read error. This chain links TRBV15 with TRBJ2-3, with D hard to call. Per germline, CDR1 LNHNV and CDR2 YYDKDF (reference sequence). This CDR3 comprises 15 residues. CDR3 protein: CATSRDRRTTHTQYF. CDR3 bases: TGTGCCACCAGCAGAGATCGTAGAACCACACATACGCAGTATTTT.

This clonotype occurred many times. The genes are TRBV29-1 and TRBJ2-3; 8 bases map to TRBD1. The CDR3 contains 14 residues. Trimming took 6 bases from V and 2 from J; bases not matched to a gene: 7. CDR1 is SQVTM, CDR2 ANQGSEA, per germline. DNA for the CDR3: TGCAGCGTCGCCCGGACAGGGCTCACAGATACGCAGTATTTT. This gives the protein CSVARTGLTDTQYF.

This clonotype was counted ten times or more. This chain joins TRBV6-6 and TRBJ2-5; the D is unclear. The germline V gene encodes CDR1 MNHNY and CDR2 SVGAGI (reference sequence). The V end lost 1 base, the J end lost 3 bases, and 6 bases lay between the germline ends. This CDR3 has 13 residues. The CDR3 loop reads CASSYFGEETQYF. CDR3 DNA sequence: TGTGCCAGCAGTTACTTTGGGGAAGAGACCCAGTACTTC.

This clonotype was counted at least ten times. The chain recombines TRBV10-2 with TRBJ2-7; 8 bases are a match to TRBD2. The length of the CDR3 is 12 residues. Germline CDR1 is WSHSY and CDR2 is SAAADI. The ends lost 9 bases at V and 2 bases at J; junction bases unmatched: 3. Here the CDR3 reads CASVAGTYEQYF. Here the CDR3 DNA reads TGCGCCAGTGTAGCGGGAACCTACGAGCAGTACTTC.

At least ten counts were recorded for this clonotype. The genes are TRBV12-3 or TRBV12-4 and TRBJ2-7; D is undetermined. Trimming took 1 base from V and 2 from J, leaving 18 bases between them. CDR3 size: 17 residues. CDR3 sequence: CASSLGKQVGVPYEQYF. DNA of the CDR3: TGTGCCAGCAGTTTAGGCAAGCAGGTCGGTGTTCCCTACGAGCAGTACTTC.

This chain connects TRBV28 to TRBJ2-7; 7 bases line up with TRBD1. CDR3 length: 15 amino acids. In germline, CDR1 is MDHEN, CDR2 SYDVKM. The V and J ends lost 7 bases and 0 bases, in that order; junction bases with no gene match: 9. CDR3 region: CASKNPGTVSYEQYF. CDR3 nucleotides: TGTGCCAGCAAAAACCCCGGGACAGTCTCCTACGAGCAGTACTTC.

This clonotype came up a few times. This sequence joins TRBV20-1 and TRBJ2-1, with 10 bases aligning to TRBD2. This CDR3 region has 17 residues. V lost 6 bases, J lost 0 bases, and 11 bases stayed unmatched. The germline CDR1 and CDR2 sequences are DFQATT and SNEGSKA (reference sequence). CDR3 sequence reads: CSALWLAGESSYNEQFF. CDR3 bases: TGCAGTGCCCTGTGGCTAGCGGGGGAAAGCTCCTACAATGAGCAGTTCTTC.

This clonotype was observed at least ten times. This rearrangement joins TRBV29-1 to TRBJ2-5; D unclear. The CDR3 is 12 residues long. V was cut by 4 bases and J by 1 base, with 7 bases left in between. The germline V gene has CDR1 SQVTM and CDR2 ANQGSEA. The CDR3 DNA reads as TGCAGCGTTGTAGTGGGCCAAGAGACCCAGTACTTC. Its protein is CSVVVGQETQYF.

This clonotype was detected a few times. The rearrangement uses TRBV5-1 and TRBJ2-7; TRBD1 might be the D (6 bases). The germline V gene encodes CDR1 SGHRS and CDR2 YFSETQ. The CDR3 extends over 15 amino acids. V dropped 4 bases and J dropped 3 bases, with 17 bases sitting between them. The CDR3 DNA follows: TGCGCCAGCAGCGCTGGACCGGGACACCTCTACGAGCAGTACTTC. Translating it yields CASSAGPGHLYEQYF.

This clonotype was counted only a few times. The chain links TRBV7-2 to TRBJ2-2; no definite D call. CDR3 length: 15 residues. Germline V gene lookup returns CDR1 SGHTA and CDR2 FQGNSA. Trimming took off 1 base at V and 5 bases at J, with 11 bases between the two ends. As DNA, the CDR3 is TGTGCCAGCAGCTTAGTAAGGACCGCTACCGGGGAGCTGTTTTTT. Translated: CASSLVRTATGELFF. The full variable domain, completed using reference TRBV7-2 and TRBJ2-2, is GAGVSQSPSNKVTEKGKDVELRCDPISGHTALYWYRQSLGQGLEFLIYFQGNSAPDKSGLPSDRFSAERTGGSVSTLTIQRTQQEDSAVYLCASSLVRTATGELFFGEGSRLTVL.

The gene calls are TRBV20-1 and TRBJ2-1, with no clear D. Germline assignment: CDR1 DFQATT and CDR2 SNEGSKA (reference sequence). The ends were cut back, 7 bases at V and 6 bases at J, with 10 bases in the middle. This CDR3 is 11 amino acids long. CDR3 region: CSGGLGNEQFF. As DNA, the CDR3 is TGCAGTGGAGGTCTTGGCAATGAGCAGTTCTTC.

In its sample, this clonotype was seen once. The CDR3 loop reads CSARGFVGATDTQYF. The CDR3 nucleotides are TGCAGTGCTAGAGGCTTTGTTGGGGCCACAGATACGCAGTATTTT. The V call is TRBV20-1, the J call TRBJ2-3, with a weak D call TRBD1 (5 bases). The germline CDR1 and CDR2 sequences are DFQATT and SNEGSKA (reference sequence). The CDR3 runs 15 residues. Trimming took 1 base from V and 2 from J, leaving 13 bases between them.

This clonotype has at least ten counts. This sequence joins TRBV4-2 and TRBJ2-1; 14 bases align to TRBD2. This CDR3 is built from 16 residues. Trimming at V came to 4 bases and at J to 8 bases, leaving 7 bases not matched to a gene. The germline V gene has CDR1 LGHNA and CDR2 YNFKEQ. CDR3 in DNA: TGTGCCAGCAGCCCGGGGACTAGCGGGAGTTTTGATGAGCAGTTCTTC. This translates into CASSPGTSGSFDEQFF.

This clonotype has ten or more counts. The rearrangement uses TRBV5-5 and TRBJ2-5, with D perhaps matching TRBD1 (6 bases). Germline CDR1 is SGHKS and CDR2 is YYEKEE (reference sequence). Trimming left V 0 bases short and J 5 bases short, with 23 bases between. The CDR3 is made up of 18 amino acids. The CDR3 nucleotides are TGTGCCAGCAGCTTGGTGGCTTATGGACAGCACTTAGGGGAGACCCAGTACTTC. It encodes CASSLVAYGQHLGETQYF.

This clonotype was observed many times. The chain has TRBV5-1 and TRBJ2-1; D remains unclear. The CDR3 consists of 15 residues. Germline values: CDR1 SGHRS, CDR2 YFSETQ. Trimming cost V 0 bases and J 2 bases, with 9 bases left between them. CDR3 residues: CASSLEAATYNEQFF. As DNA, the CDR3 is TGCGCCAGCAGCTTGGAGGCGGCTACCTACAATGAGCAGTTCTTC.

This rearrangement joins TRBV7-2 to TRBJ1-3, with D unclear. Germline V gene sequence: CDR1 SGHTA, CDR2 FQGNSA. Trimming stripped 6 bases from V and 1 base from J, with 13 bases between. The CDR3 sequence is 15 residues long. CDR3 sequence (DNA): TGTGCCAGCAGTCATGGCCCTTCGTCTGGAAACACCATATATTTT. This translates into CASSHGPSSGNTIYF.

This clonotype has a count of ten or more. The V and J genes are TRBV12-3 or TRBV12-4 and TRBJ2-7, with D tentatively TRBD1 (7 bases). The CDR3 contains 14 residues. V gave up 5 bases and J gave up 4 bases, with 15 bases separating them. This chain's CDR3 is CASSVAGGLYEQYF. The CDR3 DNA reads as TGTGCCAGCAGTGTGGCAGGGGGGTTATACGAGCAGTACTTC.

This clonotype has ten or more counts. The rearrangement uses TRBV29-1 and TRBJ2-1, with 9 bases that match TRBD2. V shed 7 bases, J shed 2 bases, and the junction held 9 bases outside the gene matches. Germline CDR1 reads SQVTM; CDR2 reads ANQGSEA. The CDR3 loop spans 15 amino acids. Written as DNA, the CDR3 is TGCAGCGGGGGCGGGGGGGCCCGAACCTACAATGAGCAGTTCTTC. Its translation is CSGGGGARTYNEQFF.